This T cell receptor beta chain was profiled in a study of molecular identifiers for immune sequencing clone quantification. Across the study: In replicates, RNA taken from roughly 21,000 or 96,000 naive CD8 cells was divided five ways, and four portions underwent sequencing.

This clonotype was seen once. Its antigen is undetermined. Sequence at one end of the junction differs from germline and may be a read error. Study-wide points: Effector cells kept over 99% of their molecules in clones above 20 RNA copies, while naive cells kept under 1% there.

Sorted cell numbers of roughly 19,000 to 1,000,000, with 10%, 30% or 50% RNA, served as input for naive CD8 libraries. Bulk TCR libraries used previously described methods and listed TCR primers. TCRdb called the PCR reads again in MiXCR, with one record for every CDR3 protein. Of under 800,000 distinct CDR3 sequences listed, about 25% are singletons. This CDR3 spans 12 amino acids. Germline V CDR1 and CDR2: SQVTM, ANQGSEA. This rearrangement joins TRBV29-1 to TRBJ1-1; no clear D gene. Sequencing was done on a sample of naive CD8+ T cells from blood, with Jurkat cell RNA spiked in. Subset denoted: FACS-sorted CD8+CD4-CCR7+CD45RA+ naive T cells. The TCR comes from a human donor in good health. Some libraries in this study had Jurkat cell RNA spiked in. The CDR3 spells CSVESLITEALF. CDR3 nucleotides: TGCAGCGTTGAGTCCCTGATCACTGAAGCTCTCTTT.